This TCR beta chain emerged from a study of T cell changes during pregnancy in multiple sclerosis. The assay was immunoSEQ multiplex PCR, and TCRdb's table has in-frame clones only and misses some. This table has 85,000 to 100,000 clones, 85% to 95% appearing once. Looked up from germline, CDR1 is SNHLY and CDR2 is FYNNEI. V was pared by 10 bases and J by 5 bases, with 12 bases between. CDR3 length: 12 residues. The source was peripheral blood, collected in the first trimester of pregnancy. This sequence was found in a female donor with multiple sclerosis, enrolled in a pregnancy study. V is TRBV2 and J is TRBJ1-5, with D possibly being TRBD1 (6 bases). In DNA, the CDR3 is TGTGCCAACTGCTCAGGGGATCAGCCCCAGCATTTT. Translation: CANCSGDQPQHF.